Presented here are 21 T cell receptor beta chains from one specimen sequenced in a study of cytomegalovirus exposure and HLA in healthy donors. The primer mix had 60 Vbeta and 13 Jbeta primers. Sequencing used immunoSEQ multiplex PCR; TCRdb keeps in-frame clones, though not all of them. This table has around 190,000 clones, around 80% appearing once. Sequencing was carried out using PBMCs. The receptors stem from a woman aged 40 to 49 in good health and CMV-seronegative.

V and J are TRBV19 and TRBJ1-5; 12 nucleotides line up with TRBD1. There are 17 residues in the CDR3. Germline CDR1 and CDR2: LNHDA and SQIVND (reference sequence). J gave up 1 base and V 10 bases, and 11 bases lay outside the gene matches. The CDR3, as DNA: TGTGCCACCCACCGGGACAGGGGGCTTACGAGCAATCAGCCCCAGCATTTT. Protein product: CATHRDRGLTSNQPQHF.

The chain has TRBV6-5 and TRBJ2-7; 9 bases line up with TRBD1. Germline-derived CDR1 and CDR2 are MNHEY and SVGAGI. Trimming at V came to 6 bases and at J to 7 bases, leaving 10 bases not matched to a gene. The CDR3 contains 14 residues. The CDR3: CASRGQGRGREQYF. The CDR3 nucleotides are TGTGCCAGCAGGGGACAGGGCCGGGGACGGGAGCAGTACTTC.

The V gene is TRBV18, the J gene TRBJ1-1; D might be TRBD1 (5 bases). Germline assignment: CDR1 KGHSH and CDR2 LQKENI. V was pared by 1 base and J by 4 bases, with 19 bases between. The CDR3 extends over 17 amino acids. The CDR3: CASSPQIRAGWSTEAFF. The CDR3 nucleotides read TGTGCCAGCTCACCACAGATTAGGGCAGGGTGGAGCACTGAAGCTTTCTTT.

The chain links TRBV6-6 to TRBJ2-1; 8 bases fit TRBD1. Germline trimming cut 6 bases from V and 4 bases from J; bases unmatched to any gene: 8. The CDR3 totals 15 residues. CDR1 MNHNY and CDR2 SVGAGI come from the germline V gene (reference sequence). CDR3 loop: CASSSGQGGYNEQFF. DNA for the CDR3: TGTGCCAGCAGCTCTGGACAGGGTGGTTACAATGAGCAGTTCTTC.

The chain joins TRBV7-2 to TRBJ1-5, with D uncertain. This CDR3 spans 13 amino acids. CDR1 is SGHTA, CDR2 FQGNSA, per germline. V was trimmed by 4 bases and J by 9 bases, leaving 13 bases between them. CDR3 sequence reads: CASSSGSRGPQHF. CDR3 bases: TGTGCCAGCAGCTCAGGTTCCCGTGGGCCCCAGCATTTT.

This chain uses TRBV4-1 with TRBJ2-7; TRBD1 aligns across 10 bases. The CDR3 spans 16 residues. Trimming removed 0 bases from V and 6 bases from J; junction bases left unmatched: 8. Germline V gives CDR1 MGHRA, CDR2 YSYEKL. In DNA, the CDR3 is TGCGCCAGCAGCCAAGATATGAGACAGGGGGCATCCGAGCAGTACTTC. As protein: CASSQDMRQGASEQYF.

CDR3 nucleotide sequence: TGTGCCACCAGCACCGGACAGGCGAACACCGGGGAGCTGTTTTTT. Its protein product is CATSTGQANTGELFF. V is TRBV15 and J is TRBJ2-2; 7 bases match TRBD1. CDR3 length: 15 amino acids. The J segment lost 0 bases and the V segment lost 4 bases, leaving 2 bases of the junction unmatched. Germline V gives CDR1 LNHNV, CDR2 YYDKDF (reference sequence). Filled out from reference TRBV15 and TRBJ2-2, the complete variable domain reads DAMVIQNPRYQVTQFGKPVTLSCSQTLNHNVMYWYQQKSSQAPKLLFHYYDKDFNNEADTPDNFQSRRPNTSFCFLDIRSPGLGDTAMYLCATSTGQANTGELFFGEGSRLTVL.

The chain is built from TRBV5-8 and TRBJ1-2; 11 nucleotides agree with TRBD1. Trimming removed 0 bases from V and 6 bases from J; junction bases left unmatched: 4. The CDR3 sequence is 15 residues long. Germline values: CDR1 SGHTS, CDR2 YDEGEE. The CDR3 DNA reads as TGTGCCAGCAGCTTGGCGGACAGGGGGCGCGATGGCTACACCTTC. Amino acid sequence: CASSLADRGRDGYTF.

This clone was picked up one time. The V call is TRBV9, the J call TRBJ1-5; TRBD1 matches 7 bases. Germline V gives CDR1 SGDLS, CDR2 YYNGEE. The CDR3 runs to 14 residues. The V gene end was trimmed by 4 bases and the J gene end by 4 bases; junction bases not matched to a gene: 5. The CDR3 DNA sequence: TGTGCCAGCAGCCCGGCAGGGGGGAATCAGCCCCAGCATTTT. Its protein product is CASSPAGGNQPQHF.

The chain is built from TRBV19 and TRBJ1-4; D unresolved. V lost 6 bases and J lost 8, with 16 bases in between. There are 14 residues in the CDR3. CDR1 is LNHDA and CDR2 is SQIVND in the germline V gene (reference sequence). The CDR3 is CASRDDPGREKLFF. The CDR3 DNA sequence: TGTGCCAGTAGAGATGATCCGGGAAGGGAAAAACTGTTTTTT.

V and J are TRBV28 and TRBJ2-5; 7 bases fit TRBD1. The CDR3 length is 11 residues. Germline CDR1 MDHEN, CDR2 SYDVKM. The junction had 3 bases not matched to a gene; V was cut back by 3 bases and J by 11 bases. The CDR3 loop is CASSFQGEQYF. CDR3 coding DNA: TGTGCCAGCAGTTTTCAGGGGGAGCAGTACTTC.

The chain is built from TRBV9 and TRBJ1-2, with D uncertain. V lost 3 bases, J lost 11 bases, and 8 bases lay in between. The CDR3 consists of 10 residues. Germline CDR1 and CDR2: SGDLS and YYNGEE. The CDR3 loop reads CASSGLGYTF. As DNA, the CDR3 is TGTGCCAGCAGCGGCCTAGGTTACACCTTC.

The CDR3 nucleotides read TGCGCCAGCAGTATAATAGGACAGGGCCAAGAAAAACTGTTTTTT. This codes for CASSIIGQGQEKLFF. This chain links TRBV5-1 with TRBJ1-4, with TRBD1 identical over 8 bases. The germline V gene has CDR1 SGHRS and CDR2 YFSETQ. This CDR3 comprises 15 residues. V shed 5 bases and J 8 bases; nucleotides not matched to a gene: 11.

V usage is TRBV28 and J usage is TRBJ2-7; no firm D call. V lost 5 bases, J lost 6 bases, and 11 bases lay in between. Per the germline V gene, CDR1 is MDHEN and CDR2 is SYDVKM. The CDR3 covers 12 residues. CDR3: CASSIGRPEQYF. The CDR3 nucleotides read TGTGCCAGCAGTATTGGCAGGCCCGAGCAGTACTTC.

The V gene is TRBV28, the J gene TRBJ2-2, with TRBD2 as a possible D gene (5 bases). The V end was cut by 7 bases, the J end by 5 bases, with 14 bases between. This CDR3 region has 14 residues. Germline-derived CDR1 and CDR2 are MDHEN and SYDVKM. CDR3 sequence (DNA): TGTGCCAGCATGCGGGTATCTAGTACCGGGGAGCTGTTTTTT. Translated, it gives CASMRVSSTGELFF.

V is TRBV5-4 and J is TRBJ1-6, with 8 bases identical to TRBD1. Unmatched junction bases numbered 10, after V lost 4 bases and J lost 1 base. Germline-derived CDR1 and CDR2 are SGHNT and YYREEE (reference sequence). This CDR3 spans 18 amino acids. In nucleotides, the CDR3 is TGTGCCAGCAGCGTTTCCAGGGGGCTAGGGTCCTATAATTCACCCCTCCACTTT. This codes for CASSVSRGLGSYNSPLHF. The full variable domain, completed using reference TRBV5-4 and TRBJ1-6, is ETGVTQSPTHLIKTRGQQVTLRCSSQSGHNTVSWYQQALGQGPQFIFQYYREEENGRGNFPPRFSGLQFPNYSSELNVNALELDDSALYLCASSVSRGLGSYNSPLHFGNGTRLTVT.

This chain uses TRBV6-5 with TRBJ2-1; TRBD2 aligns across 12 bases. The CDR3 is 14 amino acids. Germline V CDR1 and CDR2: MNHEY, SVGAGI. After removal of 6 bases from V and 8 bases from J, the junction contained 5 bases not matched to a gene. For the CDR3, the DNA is TGTGCCAGCAGCCCTAGCGGGGGGGCGGATGAGCAGTTCTTC. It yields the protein CASSPSGGADEQFF.

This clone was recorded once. CDR3 nucleotide sequence: TGTGCCAGCAGTGAAGCCTTCGCAGAAGTAGGGCCCGGGGGGTACTTC. It encodes CASSEAFAEVGPGGYF. The rearrangement uses TRBV2 and TRBJ2-7, with D maybe TRBD2 (6 bases). V dropped 0 bases and J dropped 12 bases, with 24 bases sitting between them. The length of the CDR3 is 16 residues. Germline CDR1 and CDR2: SNHLY and FYNNEI.

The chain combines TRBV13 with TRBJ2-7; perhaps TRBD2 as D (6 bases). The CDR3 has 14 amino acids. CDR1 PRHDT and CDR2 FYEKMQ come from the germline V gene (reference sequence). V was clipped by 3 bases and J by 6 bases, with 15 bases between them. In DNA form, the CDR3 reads TGTGCCAGCAGCTTTATTGATAGGGGACTCGAGCAGTACTTC. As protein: CASSFIDRGLEQYF.

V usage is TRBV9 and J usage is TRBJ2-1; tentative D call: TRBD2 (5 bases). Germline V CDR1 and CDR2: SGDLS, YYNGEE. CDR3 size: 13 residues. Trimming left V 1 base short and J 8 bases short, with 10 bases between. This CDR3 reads CASSVPSRDEQFF. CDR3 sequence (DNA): TGTGCCAGCAGCGTACCTAGCCGGGATGAGCAGTTCTTC. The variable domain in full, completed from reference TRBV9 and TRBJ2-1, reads DSGVTQTPKHLITATGQRVTLRCSPRSGDLSVYWYQQSLDQGLQFLIQYYNGEERAKGNILERFSAQQFPDLHSELNLSSLELGDSALYFCASSVPSRDEQFFGPGTRLTVL.

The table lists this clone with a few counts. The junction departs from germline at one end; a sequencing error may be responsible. CDR3 region: CASSTKGGTGDRPQHF. The CDR3 bases are TGTGCCAGCAGTACGAAGGGAGGGACAGGGGACCGGCCCCAGCATTTT. The genes are TRBV10-3 and TRBJ1-5, with 10 nucleotides matching TRBD1. Germline V gene sequence: CDR1 ENHRY, CDR2 SYGVKD. The CDR3 sequence is 16 residues long.